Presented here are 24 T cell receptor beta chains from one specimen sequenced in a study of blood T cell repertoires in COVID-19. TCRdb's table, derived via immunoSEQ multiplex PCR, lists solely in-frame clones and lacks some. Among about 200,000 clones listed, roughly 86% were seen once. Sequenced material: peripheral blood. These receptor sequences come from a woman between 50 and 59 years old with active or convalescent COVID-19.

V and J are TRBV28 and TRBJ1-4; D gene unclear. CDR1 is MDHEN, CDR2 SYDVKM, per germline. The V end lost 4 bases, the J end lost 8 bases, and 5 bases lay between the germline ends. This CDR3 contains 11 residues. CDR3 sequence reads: CASSSREKLFF. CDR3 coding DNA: TGTGCCAGCAGTTCGAGAGAAAAACTGTTTTTT.

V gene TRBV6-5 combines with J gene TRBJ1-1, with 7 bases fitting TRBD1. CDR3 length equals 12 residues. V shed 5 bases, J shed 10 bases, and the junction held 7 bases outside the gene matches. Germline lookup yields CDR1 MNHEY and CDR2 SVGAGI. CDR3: CASSPEAGGAFF. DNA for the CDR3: TGTGCCAGCAGTCCTGAGGCAGGGGGAGCTTTCTTT.

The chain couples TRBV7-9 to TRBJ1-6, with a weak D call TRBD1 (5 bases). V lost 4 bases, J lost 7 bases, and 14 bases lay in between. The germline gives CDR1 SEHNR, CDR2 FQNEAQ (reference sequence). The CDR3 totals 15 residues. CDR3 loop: CASSSDTIGNSPLHF. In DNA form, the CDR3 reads TGTGCCAGCAGCTCGGACACAATTGGGAATTCACCCCTCCACTTT.

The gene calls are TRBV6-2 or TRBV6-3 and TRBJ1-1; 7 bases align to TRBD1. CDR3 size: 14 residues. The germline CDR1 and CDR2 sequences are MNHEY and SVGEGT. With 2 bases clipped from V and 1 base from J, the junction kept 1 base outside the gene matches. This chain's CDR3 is CASSYRDRNTEAFF. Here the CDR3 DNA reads TGTGCCAGCAGTTACCGGGACAGGAACACTGAAGCTTTCTTT.

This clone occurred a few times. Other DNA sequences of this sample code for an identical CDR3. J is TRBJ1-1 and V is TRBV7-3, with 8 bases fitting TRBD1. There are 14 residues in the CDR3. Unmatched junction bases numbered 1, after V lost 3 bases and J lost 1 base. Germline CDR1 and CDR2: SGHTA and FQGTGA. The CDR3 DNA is TGTGCCAGCAGCTTGCAGGGGGCGAACACTGAAGCTTTCTTT. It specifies CASSLQGANTEAFF.

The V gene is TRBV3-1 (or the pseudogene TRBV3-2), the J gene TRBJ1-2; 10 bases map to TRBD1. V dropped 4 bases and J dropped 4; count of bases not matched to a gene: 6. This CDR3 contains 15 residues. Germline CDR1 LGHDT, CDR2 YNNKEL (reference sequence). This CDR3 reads CASSPTGGLSYGYTF. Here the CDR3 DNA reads TGTGCCAGCAGCCCGACAGGGGGCCTGAGCTATGGCTACACCTTC.

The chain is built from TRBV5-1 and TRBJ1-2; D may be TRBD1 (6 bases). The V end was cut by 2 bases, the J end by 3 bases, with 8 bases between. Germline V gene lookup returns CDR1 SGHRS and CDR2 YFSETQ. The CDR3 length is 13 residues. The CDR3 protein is CASSFEGDYGYTF. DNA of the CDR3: TGCGCCAGCAGCTTCGAGGGGGACTATGGCTACACCTTC.

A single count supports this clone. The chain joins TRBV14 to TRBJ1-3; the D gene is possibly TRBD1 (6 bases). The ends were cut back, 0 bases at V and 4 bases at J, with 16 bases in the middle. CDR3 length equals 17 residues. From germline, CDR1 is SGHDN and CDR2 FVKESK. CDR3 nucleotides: TGTGCCAGCAGCCAAGACGCCATGAACAGGGTGGGAAACACCATATATTTT. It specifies CASSQDAMNRVGNTIYF.

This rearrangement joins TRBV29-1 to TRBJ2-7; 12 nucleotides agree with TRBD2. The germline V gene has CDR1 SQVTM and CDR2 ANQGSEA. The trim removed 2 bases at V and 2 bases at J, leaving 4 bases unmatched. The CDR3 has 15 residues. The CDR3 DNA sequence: TGCAGCGTTGAATTTTCTAGCGGGAGGGCCTACGAGCAGTACTTC. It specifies CSVEFSSGRAYEQYF.

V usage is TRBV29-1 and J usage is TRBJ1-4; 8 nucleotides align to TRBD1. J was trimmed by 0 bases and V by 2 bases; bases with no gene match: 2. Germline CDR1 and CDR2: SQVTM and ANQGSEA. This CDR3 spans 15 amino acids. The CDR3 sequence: CSVELQGATNEKLFF. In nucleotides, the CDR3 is TGCAGCGTTGAATTACAGGGGGCAACTAATGAAAAACTGTTTTTT. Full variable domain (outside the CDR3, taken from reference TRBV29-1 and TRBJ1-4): SAVISQKPSRDICQRGTSLTIQCQVDSQVTMMFWYRQQPGQSLTLIATANQGSEATYESGFVIDKFPISRPNLTFSTLTVSNMSPEDSSIYLCSVELQGATNEKLFFGSGTQLSVL.

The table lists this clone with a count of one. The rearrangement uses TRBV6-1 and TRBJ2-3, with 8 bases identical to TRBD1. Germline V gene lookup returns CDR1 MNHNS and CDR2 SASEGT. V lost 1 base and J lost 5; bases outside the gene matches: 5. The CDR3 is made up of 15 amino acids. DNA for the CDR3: TGTGCCAGCAGTGAAGGCAGGGGGCGTAAAGATACGCAGTATTTT. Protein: CASSEGRGRKDTQYF.

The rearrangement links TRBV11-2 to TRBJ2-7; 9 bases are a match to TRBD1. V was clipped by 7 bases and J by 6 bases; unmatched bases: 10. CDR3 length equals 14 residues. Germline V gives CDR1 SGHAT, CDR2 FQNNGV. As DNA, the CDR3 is TGTGCCAGCAAGCGGGACAGGGTATCGTTCGAGCAGTACTTC. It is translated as CASKRDRVSFEQYF.

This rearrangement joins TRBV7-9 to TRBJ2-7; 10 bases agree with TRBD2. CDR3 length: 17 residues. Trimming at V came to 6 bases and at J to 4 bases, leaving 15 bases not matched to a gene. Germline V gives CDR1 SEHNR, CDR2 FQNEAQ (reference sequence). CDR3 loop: CASRGPASGSDAYEQYF. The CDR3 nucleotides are TGTGCCAGCAGAGGTCCCGCTAGCGGGAGCGACGCGTACGAGCAGTACTTC.

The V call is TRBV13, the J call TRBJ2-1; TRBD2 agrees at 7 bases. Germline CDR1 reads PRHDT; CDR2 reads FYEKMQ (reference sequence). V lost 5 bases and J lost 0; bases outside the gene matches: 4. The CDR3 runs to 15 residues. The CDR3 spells CASSPGGSSYNEQFF. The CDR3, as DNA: TGTGCCAGCAGCCCCGGGGGGAGCTCCTACAATGAGCAGTTCTTC. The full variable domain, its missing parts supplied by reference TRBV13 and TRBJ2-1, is AAGVIQSPRHLIKEKRETATLKCYPIPRHDTVYWYQQGPGQDPQFLISFYEKMQSDKGSIPDRFSAQQFSDYHSELNMSSLELGDSALYFCASSPGGSSYNEQFFGPGTRLTVL.

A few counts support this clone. The CDR3 bases are TGCGCCAGCAGCTCAGGGGCCGACGGCTACACCTTC. Its protein product is CASSSGADGYTF. V gene TRBV5-1 combines with J gene TRBJ1-2, with D possibly matching TRBD1 (6 bases). Germline V gives CDR1 SGHRS, CDR2 YFSETQ. The CDR3 runs 12 residues. Trimming took off 3 bases at V and 8 bases at J, with 11 bases between the two ends. The variable domain in full, completed from reference TRBV5-1 and TRBJ1-2, reads KAGVTQTPRYLIKTRGQQVTLSCSPISGHRSVSWYQQTPGQGLQFLFEYFSETQRNKGNFPGRFSGRQFSNSRSEMNVSTLELGDSALYLCASSSGADGYTFGSGTRLTVV.

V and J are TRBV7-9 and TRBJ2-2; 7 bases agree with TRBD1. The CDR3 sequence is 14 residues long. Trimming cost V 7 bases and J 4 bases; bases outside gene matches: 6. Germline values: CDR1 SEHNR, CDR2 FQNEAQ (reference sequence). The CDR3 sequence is CASTTQGSTGELFF. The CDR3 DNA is TGTGCCAGCACCACACAGGGGAGCACCGGGGAGCTGTTTTTT. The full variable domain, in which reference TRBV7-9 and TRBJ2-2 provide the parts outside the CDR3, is DTGVSQNPRHKITKRGQNVTFRCDPISEHNRLYWYRQTLGQGPEFLTYFQNEAQLEKSRLLSDRFSAERPKGSFSTLEIQRTEQGDSAMYLCASTTQGSTGELFFGEGSRLTVL.

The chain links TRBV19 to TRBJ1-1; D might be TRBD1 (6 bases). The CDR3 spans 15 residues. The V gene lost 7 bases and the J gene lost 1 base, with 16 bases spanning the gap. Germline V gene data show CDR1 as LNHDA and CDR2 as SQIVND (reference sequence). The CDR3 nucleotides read TGTGCCAGTACCCCTTTGGGGGGGCCGAACACTGAAGCTTTCTTT. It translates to CASTPLGGPNTEAFF.

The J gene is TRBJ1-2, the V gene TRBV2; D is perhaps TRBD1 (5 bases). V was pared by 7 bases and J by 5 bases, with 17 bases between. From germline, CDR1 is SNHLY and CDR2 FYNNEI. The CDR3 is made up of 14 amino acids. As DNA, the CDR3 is TGTGCCAGCATGAGGGATCAGGGAGGGTATGGCTACACCTTC. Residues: CASMRDQGGYGYTF.

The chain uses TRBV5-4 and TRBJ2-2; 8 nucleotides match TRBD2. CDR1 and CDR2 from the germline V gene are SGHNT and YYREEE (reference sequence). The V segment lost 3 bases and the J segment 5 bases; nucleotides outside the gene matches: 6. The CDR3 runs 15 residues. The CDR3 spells CASSSLIAGTGELFF. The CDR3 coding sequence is TGTGCCAGCAGCTCCCTCATAGCGGGGACCGGGGAGCTGTTTTTT.

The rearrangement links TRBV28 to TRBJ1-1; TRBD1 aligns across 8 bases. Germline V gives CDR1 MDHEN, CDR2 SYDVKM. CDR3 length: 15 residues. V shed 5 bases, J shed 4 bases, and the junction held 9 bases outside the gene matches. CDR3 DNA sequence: TGTGCCAGCAGTGGACAGGGCAGAGGAAGCACTGAAGCTTTCTTT. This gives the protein CASSGQGRGSTEAFF.

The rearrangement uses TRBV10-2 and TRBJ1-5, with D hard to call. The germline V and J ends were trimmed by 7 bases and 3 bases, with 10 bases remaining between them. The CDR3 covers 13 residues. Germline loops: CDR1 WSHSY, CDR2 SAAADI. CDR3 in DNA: TGCGCCAGCAACCGAAACTTCAATCAGCCCCAGCATTTT. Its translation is CASNRNFNQPQHF.

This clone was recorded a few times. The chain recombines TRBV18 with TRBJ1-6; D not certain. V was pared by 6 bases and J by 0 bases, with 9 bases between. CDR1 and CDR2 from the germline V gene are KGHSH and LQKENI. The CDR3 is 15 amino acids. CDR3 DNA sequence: TGTGCCAGCTCGCTACAGAGCTCCTATAATTCACCCCTCCACTTT. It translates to CASSLQSSYNSPLHF.

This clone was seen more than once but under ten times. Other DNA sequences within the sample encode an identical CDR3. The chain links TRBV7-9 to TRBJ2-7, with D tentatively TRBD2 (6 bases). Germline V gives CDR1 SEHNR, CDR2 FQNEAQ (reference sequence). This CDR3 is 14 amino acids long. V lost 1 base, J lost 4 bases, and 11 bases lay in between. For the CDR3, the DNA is TGTGCCAGCAGCTTAGATGGAGGGCGGTACGAGCAGTACGTC. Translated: CASSLDGGRYEQYV.

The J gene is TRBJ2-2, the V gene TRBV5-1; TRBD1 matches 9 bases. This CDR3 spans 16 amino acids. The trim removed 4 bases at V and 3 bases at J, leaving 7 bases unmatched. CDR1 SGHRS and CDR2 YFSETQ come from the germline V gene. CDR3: CASSAVGTGYTGELFF. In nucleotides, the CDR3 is TGCGCCAGCAGCGCCGTAGGGACAGGGTACACCGGGGAGCTGTTTTTT.